A single sample is the source of the 18 T cell receptor beta chains below, sequenced in a study of cytomegalovirus exposure and HLA in healthy donors. This PCR relied on a set of 60 Vbeta primers and 13 Jbeta primers. Libraries were prepared by immunoSEQ multiplex PCR; TCRdb keeps only in-frame clonotypes and omits some of them. The sample lists 120,000 to 150,000 clones, roughly 80% occurring once. Material for sequencing was PBMCs. These receptors were obtained from a female donor in good health and CMV-seronegative.

The chain combines TRBV10-3 with TRBJ1-5; no firm D call. V was shortened by 0 bases and J by 6 bases, with 12 bases between the two germline ends. The CDR3 totals 15 residues. Germline V gene data show CDR1 as ENHRY and CDR2 as SYGVKD. The CDR3 bases are TGTGCCATCAGTGAGTCCGGGAGGAGTAGTCAGCCCCAGCATTTT. Residues: CAISESGRSSQPQHF.

A few counts support this clone. The chain combines TRBV2 with TRBJ1-1; 11 nucleotides line up with TRBD1. V lost 6 bases to trimming and J lost 4 bases; unmatched junction nucleotides: 4. Germline assignment: CDR1 SNHLY and CDR2 FYNNEI. The CDR3 is made up of 14 amino acids. The CDR3 DNA is TGTGCCAGCAGGGACAGGGGGCTTGGCACTGAAGCTTTCTTT. This translates into CASRDRGLGTEAFF.

The chain recombines TRBV4-1 with TRBJ2-1, with TRBD1 matching over 7 bases. The CDR3 sequence is 15 residues long. Germline V gene data show CDR1 as MGHRA and CDR2 as YSYEKL. V shed 5 bases and J 0 bases; nucleotides not matched to a gene: 4. In DNA, the CDR3 is TGCGCCAGCAGCTGGGACAGTAGCTCCTACAATGAGCAGTTCTTC. This sequence encodes CASSWDSSSYNEQFF.

This clone was seen repeatedly, ten times or more. The chain is built from TRBV9 and TRBJ2-1; possible D gene TRBD2, 7 bases. Trimming stripped 0 bases from V and 3 bases from J, with 19 bases between. The CDR3 loop spans 18 amino acids. Germline V gives CDR1 SGDLS, CDR2 YYNGEE. The CDR3 bases are TGTGCCAGCAGCGTAGACACCTGGAGGGGGGGCGACTACAATGAGCAGTTCTTC. Its translation: CASSVDTWRGGDYNEQFF.

The J gene is TRBJ2-1, the V gene TRBV4-1, with 9 nucleotides matching TRBD2. Germline CDR1 reads MGHRA; CDR2 reads YSYEKL. The CDR3 extends over 18 amino acids. V lost 1 base and J lost 2; bases outside the gene matches: 9. The DNA for the CDR3 is TGCGCCAGCAGCCAAGCCCCGATAGCGGGAGCGCCCTACAATGAGCAGTTCTTC. Its translation: CASSQAPIAGAPYNEQFF.

The CDR3 DNA reads as TGTGCCTGGAGGGGCGGACTGGGAGAGACCCAGTACTTC. The encoded protein is CAWRGGLGETQYF. The rearrangement links TRBV30 to TRBJ2-5; TRBD2 might be the D (5 bases). Trimming shortened V by 3 bases and J by 4 bases, and 12 bases separated the two germline ends. Germline V gene data show CDR1 as GTSNPN and CDR2 as SVGIG (reference sequence). The CDR3 consists of 13 residues.

The genes are TRBV6-6 and TRBJ2-3; 12 nucleotides agree with TRBD2. This CDR3 region has 16 residues. The ends lost 4 bases at V and 6 bases at J; junction bases unmatched: 8. Per the germline V gene, CDR1 is MNHNY and CDR2 is SVGAGI (reference sequence). The CDR3 here is CASSSLLAGGRDTQYF. The CDR3 DNA is TGTGCCAGCAGTTCATTGCTAGCGGGAGGGCGGGATACGCAGTATTTT.

This clone was observed once. The chain uses TRBV4-1 and TRBJ2-3; no clear D gene. Trimming stripped 1 base from V and 2 bases from J, with 4 bases between. The CDR3 sequence is 13 residues long. Per germline, CDR1 MGHRA and CDR2 YSYEKL. As DNA, the CDR3 is TGCGCCAGCAGCCAAGTAATCACAGATACGCAGTATTTT. Translation: CASSQVITDTQYF.

This chain joins TRBV4-2 and TRBJ2-1; no definite D call. Germline V CDR1 and CDR2: LGHNA, YNFKEQ. Deletions cut 0 bases from V and 0 bases from J, with 6 bases between. The CDR3 contains 15 residues. For the CDR3, the DNA is TGTGCCAGCAGCCAAGATCCTAGCTCCTACAATGAGCAGTTCTTC. Amino acids: CASSQDPSSYNEQFF.

The gene calls are TRBV29-1 and TRBJ2-1; TRBD2 aligns across 12 bases. Germline CDR1 reads SQVTM; CDR2 reads ANQGSEA. V shed 6 bases and J 4 bases; nucleotides not matched to a gene: 10. The CDR3 runs 16 residues. For the CDR3, the DNA is TGCAGCGTGGACAGTACTAGCGGGAGGATATACAATGAGCAGTTCTTC. It yields the protein CSVDSTSGRIYNEQFF.

This clone was observed a few times. The chain recombines TRBV29-1 with TRBJ2-7; the D gene is possibly TRBD2 (6 bases). The length of the CDR3 is 12 residues. V lost 6 bases to trimming and J lost 3 bases, with 12 bases between them. Germline V gene data show CDR1 as SQVTM and CDR2 as ANQGSEA. CDR3 protein: CSVGEARYEQYF. In nucleotides, the CDR3 is TGCAGCGTAGGGGAGGCCCGCTACGAGCAGTACTTC.

This chain joins TRBV7-9 and TRBJ2-7; tentative D call: TRBD2 (5 bases). V was shortened by 6 bases and J by 5 bases, with 23 bases between the two germline ends. The V gene's germline CDR1 is SEHNR and CDR2 FQNEAQ (reference sequence). This CDR3 region has 16 residues. CDR3 residues: CASSRAGRGLGDEQYF. In nucleotides, the CDR3 is TGTGCCAGCAGTCGTGCCGGACGAGGTCTCGGGGACGAGCAGTACTTC. Drawing the rest from reference TRBV7-9 and TRBJ2-7, the complete variable domain is DTGVSQNPRHKITKRGQNVTFRCDPISEHNRLYWYRQTLGQGPEFLTYFQNEAQLEKSRLLSDRFSAERPKGSFSTLEIQRTEQGDSAMYLCASSRAGRGLGDEQYFGPGTRLTVT.

CDR3 sequence reads: CASTPTPGSGNTIYF. For the CDR3, the DNA is TGTGCCAGCACTCCTACTCCTGGCTCTGGAAACACCATATATTTT. The chain joins TRBV7-9 to TRBJ1-3; no definite D call. The CDR3 covers 15 residues. Germline V gene data show CDR1 as SEHNR and CDR2 as FQNEAQ (reference sequence). Trimming shortened V by 7 bases and J by 0 bases, and 13 bases separated the two germline ends.

V is TRBV18 and J is TRBJ1-2; a weak D match, TRBD1 (5 bases). Germline assignment: CDR1 KGHSH and CDR2 LQKENI. The ends were cut back, 3 bases at V and 4 bases at J, with 9 bases in the middle. The CDR3 spans 13 residues. This chain's CDR3 is CASSPTAPYGYTF. The DNA for the CDR3 is TGTGCCAGCTCACCGACAGCCCCCTATGGCTACACCTTC.

The genes are TRBV28 and TRBJ1-3, with D perhaps matching TRBD1 (5 bases). Germline loops: CDR1 MDHEN, CDR2 SYDVKM. There are 14 residues in the CDR3. Trimming stripped 3 bases from V and 4 bases from J, with 10 bases between. CDR3 in DNA: TGTGCCAGCAGTTTCACCAGGGAAGGAAACACCATATATTTT. This sequence encodes CASSFTREGNTIYF.

V usage is TRBV6-4 and J usage is TRBJ2-1; possible D gene TRBD1, 6 bases. V dropped 1 base and J dropped 4 bases, with 11 bases sitting between them. This CDR3 is built from 15 residues. Germline V gene sequence: CDR1 MRHNA, CDR2 SNTAGT. CDR3 loop: CASSDFGGSYNEQFF. Here the CDR3 DNA reads TGTGCCAGCAGTGACTTTGGGGGCTCGTACAATGAGCAGTTCTTC.

The sample holds a few counts of this clone. The J gene is TRBJ1-1, the V gene TRBV6-1; D is uncertain. V lost 5 bases, J lost 5 bases, and 15 bases lay in between. The CDR3 is made up of 14 amino acids. Germline assignment: CDR1 MNHNS and CDR2 SASEGT. The CDR3 loop reads CASSTDGLSTEAFF. The CDR3 DNA follows: TGTGCCAGCAGTACCGACGGACTGAGTACTGAAGCTTTCTTT.

V usage is TRBV27 and J usage is TRBJ2-1; a possible D gene is TRBD1 (6 bases). Trimming shortened V by 10 bases and J by 6 bases, and 16 bases separated the two germline ends. The CDR3 sequence is 13 residues long. Per germline, CDR1 MNHEY and CDR2 SMNVEV (reference sequence). DNA for the CDR3: TGTGCCACCCAGGGGCTAGAGGGCAATGAGCAGTTCTTC. It specifies CATQGLEGNEQFF.